The 12 T cell receptor beta chains presented below share a single source sample, sequenced in a study of blood T cells in healthy people across ages. PCR was performed a second time for 7 to 11 cycles using a sample-barcoded 5' primer and a J-beta primer mix. MiXCR was run by TCRdb on the 5' RACE reads, yielding one entry per CDR3 protein. The sample contains roughly 1,100,000 distinct CDR3 sequences, 20% to 25% of which appear only once. Separately, the same data were catalogued under a study of T cells of mothers and their children.

Sequences were obtained from blood. The receptors were gathered from a girl aged 2 to 10 in good health.

The chain carries TRBV10-3 and TRBJ1-2; the D gene is possibly TRBD1 (5 bases). V lost 0 bases to trimming and J lost 4 bases, with 9 bases between them. CDR1 and CDR2 (germline): ENHRY, SYGVKD. This CDR3 has 14 residues. The DNA for the CDR3 is TGTGCCATCAGTGAGTCGCCAGGGCCCTATGGCTACACCTTC. Its translation is CAISESPGPYGYTF.

The chain's CDR3 is CASSLGTQGRAGYTF. CDR3 bases: TGCGCCAGCAGCCTTGGTACCCAGGGTCGGGCTGGCTACACCTTC. V and J are TRBV4-1 and TRBJ1-2; D perhaps matches TRBD1 (5 bases). V was cut by 4 bases and J by 7 bases, with 19 bases left in between. Germline CDR1 is MGHRA and CDR2 is YSYEKL. The CDR3 contains 15 residues.

The chain joins TRBV29-1 to TRBJ2-1; D uncertain. The CDR3 spans 13 residues. Germline assignment: CDR1 SQVTM and CDR2 ANQGSEA. With 3 bases removed from V and 1 base from J, the gap between germline ends came to 7 bases. The CDR3 DNA reads as TGCAGCGTTGAGGGTTGGTCCTACAATGAGCAGTTCTTC. It is translated as CSVEGWSYNEQFF.

V is TRBV7-9 and J is TRBJ2-3; TRBD2 might be the D (6 bases). The V gene's germline CDR1 is SEHNR and CDR2 FQNEAQ (reference sequence). CDR3 length equals 15 residues. V dropped 5 bases and J dropped 0 bases, with 12 bases sitting between them. The chain's CDR3 is CASSTRGSSTDTQYF. CDR3 coding DNA: TGTGCCAGCAGCACGCGGGGCTCTAGCACAGATACGCAGTATTTT.

In DNA form, the CDR3 reads TGTGCCAGCAGGACTCAGAGCGGGGGGGCCTACAATGAGCAGTTCTTC. It is translated as CASRTQSGGAYNEQFF. The chain joins TRBV28 to TRBJ2-1, with 10 bases that match TRBD2. Trimming cost V 6 bases and J 2 bases; bases outside gene matches: 7. The CDR3 extends over 16 amino acids. The germline gives CDR1 MDHEN, CDR2 SYDVKM.

This clonotype was observed many times. The genes are TRBV7-9 and TRBJ2-1; tentatively, D is TRBD2 (6 bases). This CDR3 has 17 residues. Germline CDR1 and CDR2: SEHNR and FQNEAQ (reference sequence). Trimming removed 5 bases at V and 1 base at J, with 18 bases between. CDR3 in DNA: TGTGCCAGCAGCGACTCTACGGGACTGCCGTCCTACAATGAGCAGTTCTTC. It yields the protein CASSDSTGLPSYNEQFF.

The chain joins TRBV7-9 to TRBJ2-7; 13 bases are shared with TRBD2. This CDR3 region has 15 residues. The J segment lost 5 bases and the V segment lost 3 bases, leaving 4 bases of the junction unmatched. CDR1 SEHNR and CDR2 FQNEAQ come from the germline V gene (reference sequence). CDR3 DNA sequence: TGTGCCAGCAGCTTGGAACTAGCGGGAGGGGACGAGCAGTACTTC. It encodes CASSLELAGGDEQYF.

This clonotype was counted between two and nine times. The V gene is TRBV6-6, the J gene TRBJ2-5; D remains ambiguous. Trimming cost V 8 bases and J 2 bases, with 9 bases left between them. From germline, CDR1 is MNHNY and CDR2 SVGAGI (reference sequence). CDR3 size: 12 residues. In nucleotides, the CDR3 is TGTGCCAGCGGGCGGTTTCAAGAGACCCAGTACTTC. Amino acids: CASGRFQETQYF.

This clonotype was counted between two and nine times. V and J are TRBV11-2 and TRBJ2-5; 9 positions match TRBD2. The CDR3 covers 15 residues. Looked up from germline, CDR1 is SGHAT and CDR2 is FQNNGV. The ends lost 4 bases at V and 5 bases at J; junction bases unmatched: 8. In nucleotides, the CDR3 is TGTGCCAGCAGCTCTACAGCGGGGGGATGGGAGACCCAGTACTTC. Translation gives CASSSTAGGWETQYF.

This chain uses TRBV9 with TRBJ2-1; 7 nucleotides line up with TRBD2. The germline gives CDR1 SGDLS, CDR2 YYNGEE. The V and J ends lost 0 bases and 9 bases, in that order; junction bases with no gene match: 15. This CDR3 region has 17 residues. DNA for the CDR3: TGTGCCAGCAGCGTAGCTTGGGCCCAGAGCGGGGCTAGTGAGCAGTTCTTC. As protein: CASSVAWAQSGASEQFF.

The gene calls are TRBV7-2 and TRBJ2-7; a weak D match, TRBD1 (5 bases). The ends were cut back, 1 base at V and 1 base at J, with 14 bases in the middle. Germline CDR1 reads SGHTA; CDR2 reads FQGNSA. The CDR3 length is 16 residues. The CDR3, as DNA: TGTGCCAGCAGCTTAGTTGCAGGGTTAGAATCCTACGAGCAGTACTTC. Encoded protein: CASSLVAGLESYEQYF.

This sequence joins TRBV7-9 and TRBJ2-5, with a weak D call TRBD1 (5 bases). V lost 8 bases to trimming and J lost 5 bases, with 15 bases between them. In germline, CDR1 is SEHNR, CDR2 FQNEAQ (reference sequence). The CDR3 spans 13 residues. The CDR3 is CASLQGNWETQYF. In DNA, the CDR3 is TGTGCCAGCCTCCAGGGAAATTGGGAGACCCAGTACTTC.